Each of the 5 T cell receptor beta chains below was sequenced from the same sample in a study of CD8+CD57+ T cells in acquired aplastic anemia. CDR3 and TCR beta VDJ profiling relied on genomic DNA as the template. TCRdb processed the reads anew with MiXCR; each CDR3 protein has one entry. Here the sample spans around 150,000 distinct CDR3 sequences, more than 40% being singletons. All patients picked for sequencing had shown, by flow cytometry, an expansion of CD8+CD57+ cells. Sequenced input: sorted CD4+, CD8+, or CD8+CD57+ T cells (not recorded which) from PBMCs. These receptors were obtained from a human donor with aplastic anemia.

This clonotype was detected many times. V is TRBV7-3 and J is TRBJ2-1; unclear D gene. CDR1 is SGHTA, CDR2 FQGTGA, per germline. Trimming removed 3 bases from V and 8 bases from J, with 14 bases in between. This CDR3 has 14 residues. The CDR3 sequence is CASSFSSNPHEQFF. For the CDR3, the DNA is TGTGCCAGCAGCTTTTCTTCCAACCCACATGAGCAGTTCTTC.

The CDR3 protein is CSVEGTRAGPNTEAFF. The CDR3 DNA sequence: TGCAGCGTTGAAGGGACGAGGGCGGGACCGAACACTGAAGCTTTCTTT. The V call is TRBV29-1, the J call TRBJ1-1; TRBD1 might be the D (5 bases). V was shortened by 1 base and J by 1 base, with 16 bases between the two germline ends. The CDR3 runs to 16 residues. Per the germline V gene, CDR1 is SQVTM and CDR2 is ANQGSEA.

In regard to this clonotype: The junction and the germline gene differ at one end; a read error may be behind it. The chain joins TRBV15 to TRBJ2-1; TRBD1 aligns across 7 bases. The V gene's germline CDR1 is LNHNV and CDR2 YYDKDF (reference sequence). This CDR3 is 17 amino acids long. This CDR3 reads CATLGPQGTVTYNERFF. The CDR3 DNA reads as TGTGCCACCCTCGGACCGCAGGGGACAGTAACCTACAATGAGCGGTTCTTC.

The chain has TRBV24-1 and TRBJ2-1, with 14 bases lining up with TRBD2. The CDR3 covers 15 residues. Germline loops: CDR1 KGHDR, CDR2 SFDVKD. With 10 bases clipped from V and 7 bases from J, the junction kept 8 bases outside the gene matches. The CDR3 nucleotides read TGTGCCACTAAACACGGGACTAGCGGGAGAAATGAGCAGTTCTTC. Its translation is CATKHGTSGRNEQFF.

This clonotype was detected only a few times. The gene calls are TRBV29-1 and TRBJ1-2; D remains unclear. Germline assignment: CDR1 SQVTM and CDR2 ANQGSEA. The V end lost 3 bases, the J end lost 4 bases, and 9 bases lay between the germline ends. This CDR3 region has 12 residues. The CDR3 protein is CSVDRQSYGYTF. The CDR3 DNA reads as TGCAGCGTTGACAGGCAGTCCTATGGCTACACCTTC.